The rows below give T cell receptor beta chains drawn from one sample of a study of T cells after yellow fever vaccination. MiXCR, run by TCRdb on the 5' RACE reads, gives a single entry per CDR3 protein. This table holds about 130,000 distinct CDR3 sequences, 6.5% to 8% found once. The sequences come from CD4+ T cells sorted from PBMCs, collected 10 to 11 days after the first yellow fever vaccination. The receptors shown here come from a man aged 18 to 30 who received the YFV17D yellow fever vaccine. CDR3s include the opening cysteine and the closing phenylalanine or tryptophan. Each record gives: V gene, clone size, D gene, J gene, CDR3 DNA, CDR3 protein. A D gene is named only where the DNA matches it firmly. Clone size is not always given. Where it is, it says once, few, many or a class for expanded clones.

TRBV3-1	many	-	TRBJ2-2	TGTGCCAGCAGCCGCCGGGCCACCGGGGAGCTGTTTTTT	CASSRRATGELFF
TRBV5-1	few	-	TRBJ1-2	TGCGCCAGCAGCTTGGGGACACAAAAGGGGTATGGCTACACCTTC	CASSLGTQKGYGYTF
TRBV5-1	many	-	TRBJ2-3	TGCGCCAGCAGGGGCGGGACAGTTAGCACAGATACGCAGTATTTT	CASRGGTVSTDTQYF
TRBV7-2	many	TRBD2	TRBJ2-5	TGTGCCAGCAGCTCCAAAAGCGGGGGGGAACAAGAGACCCAGTACTTC	CASSSKSGGEQETQYF
TRBV7-9	many	-	TRBJ2-3	TGTGCCAGCAGCTCGGATGGCAGTTCTAGCACAGATACGCAGTATTTT	CASSSDGSSSTDTQYF
TRBV6-5	few	-	TRBJ1-1	TGTGCCAGCAGTTTCGTCACCCCCGGGACGGTGAACACTGAAGCTTTCTTT	CASSFVTPGTVNTEAFF
TRBV7-7	many	-	TRBJ2-2	TGTGCCAGCAGCTCGGGACAGAACACCGGGGAGCTGTTTTTT	CASSSGQNTGELFF
TRBV7-9	few	TRBD1	TRBJ1-4	TGTGCCAGCAGCCCCGGACAGGGGTTTGAAAAACTGTTTTTT	CASSPGQGFEKLFF
TRBV20-1	many	TRBD2	TRBJ2-3	TGCAGTGCTAGACCAGCGGGGTCGAGAGATACGCAGTATTTT	CSARPAGSRDTQYF
TRBV7-6	many	TRBD2	TRBJ2-2	TGTGCCAGCAGCTCGGGACTAGCTGACACCGGGGAGCTGTTTTTT	CASSSGLADTGELFF
TRBV27	many	-	TRBJ1-1	TGTGCCAGCAGTTTAGGGGTTCACACTGAAGCTTTCTTT	CASSLGVHTEAFF
TRBV4-2	many	-	TRBJ1-6	TGTGCCAGCAGCCAAGCGACACTACAGGGTTCCTATAATTCACCCCTCCACTTT	CASSQATLQGSYNSPLHF
TRBV6-1	-	-	TRBJ2-5	TGTGCCAGCAGCGTCGGGGTCCAAGAGACCCAGTACTTC	CASSVGVQETQYF
TRBV7-9	many	-	TRBJ2-5	TGTGCCAGCAGCCCCGGTGCTAGGGGAGGCGGAGAGACCCAGTACTTC	CASSPGARGGGETQYF
TRBV28	-	-	TRBJ2-6	TGTGCCAGCAGTATGGGCAGTGTTGGGGCCAACGTCCTGACTTTC	CASSMGSVGANVLTF
TRBV29-1	many	-	TRBJ1-2	TGCAGCGTTGGAGGTCGGTTCTATGGCTACACCTTC	CSVGGRFYGYTF
TRBV4-3	many	-	TRBJ1-6	TGCGCCAGCAGCCAAGAAGACGGGCCCCTCCACTTT	CASSQEDGPLHF
TRBV12-3/TRBV12-4	many	-	TRBJ2-5	TGTGCCAGCAGTCATCACCAGGAGACCCAGTACTTC	CASSHHQETQYF
TRBV5-1	many	-	TRBJ1-1	TGCGCCACCTCGATTTTGGGGAACACTGAAGCTTTCTTT	CATSILGNTEAFF
TRBV3-1	-	TRBD1	TRBJ2-1	TGTGCCTGCAGCCAACGGACAGGTGGGGGTGTTGAGCAGTTCTTC	CACSQRTGGGVEQFF
TRBV10-3	many	TRBD2	TRBJ2-1	TGTGCCATCAGTGACCCGGGGGGGTACAATGAGCAGTTCTTC	CAISDPGGYNEQFF
TRBV5-6	few	-	TRBJ2-7	TGTGCCAGCAGCTATGGGTACGAGCAGTACTTC	CASSYGYEQYF
TRBV7-9	many	-	TRBJ1-2	TGTGCCAGCAGTCCCAGCCCGTGGGGAATGCTATGGCCCACCTTC	CASSPSPWGMLWPTF
TRBV5-5	-	-	TRBJ1-6	TGTGCCAGCAGCCCGACAAGGGCCGGCGATTCACCCCTCCACTTT	CASSPTRAGDSPLHF
TRBV29-1	many	-	TRBJ2-3	TGCAGCGTCACGGGGCAGGGGCCTGGCACAGATACGCAGTATTTT	CSVTGQGPGTDTQYF
TRBV7-2	many	TRBD2	TRBJ2-1	TGTGCCAGCAGCTTAGTGGCTAGCGGCTACAATGAGCAGTTCTTC	CASSLVASGYNEQFF
TRBV5-4	few	-	TRBJ2-7	TGTGCCAGCAGCTTACCGGACGGCTACGAGCAGTACTTC	CASSLPDGYEQYF
TRBV5-4	many	TRBD1	TRBJ1-1	TGTGCCAGCAGCGGAGACAGGGCGGGCACTGAAGCTTTCTTT	CASSGDRAGTEAFF
TRBV20-1	many	TRBD1	TRBJ2-5	TGCAGTGCTAGAATCAGGGGGTTGGGCCAAGAGACCCAGTACTTC	CSARIRGLGQETQYF
TRBV5-6	-	-	TRBJ2-5	TGTGCCAGGAGCCCCGCGCCCGGGACCCAGTACTTC	CARSPAPGTQYF
TRBV29-1	many	-	TRBJ1-1	TGCAGCGTGGGGGATCACACTGAAGCTTTCTTT	CSVGDHTEAFF
TRBV11-3	-	-	TRBJ1-1	TGTGCCAGCAGCTTTCAGGTGAACACTGAAGCTTTCTTT	CASSFQVNTEAFF
TRBV12-3/TRBV12-4	few	-	TRBJ1-2	TGTGCCAGCAGTTTACAGGGGTTTAACTATGGCTACACCTTC	CASSLQGFNYGYTF
TRBV19	many	TRBD1	TRBJ1-5	TGTGCCAGTAGCCGAACTACCGGGACAGGGCCATATCTTAGCAATCAGCCCCAGCATTTT	CASSRTTGTGPYLSNQPQHF
TRBV18	medium-sized	-	TRBJ2-3	TGTGCCAGCTCACCACCTAGAGGAGGGACAGATACGCAGTATTTT	CASSPPRGGTDTQYF